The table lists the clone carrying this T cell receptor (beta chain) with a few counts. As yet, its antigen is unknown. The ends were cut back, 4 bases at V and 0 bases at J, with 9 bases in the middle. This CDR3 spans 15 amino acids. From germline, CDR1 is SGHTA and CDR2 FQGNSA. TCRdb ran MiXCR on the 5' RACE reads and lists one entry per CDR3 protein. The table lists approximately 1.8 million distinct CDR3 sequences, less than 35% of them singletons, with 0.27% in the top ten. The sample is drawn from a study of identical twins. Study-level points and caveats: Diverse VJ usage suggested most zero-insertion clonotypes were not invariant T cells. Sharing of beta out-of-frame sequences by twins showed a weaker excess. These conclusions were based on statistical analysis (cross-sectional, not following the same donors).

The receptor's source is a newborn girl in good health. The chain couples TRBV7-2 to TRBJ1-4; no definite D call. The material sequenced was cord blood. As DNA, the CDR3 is TGTGCCAGCAGCTCGATACACGCAACTAATGAAAAACTGTTTTTT. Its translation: CASSSIHATNEKLFF. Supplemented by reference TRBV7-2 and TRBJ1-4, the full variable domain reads GAGVSQSPSNKVTEKGKDVELRCDPISGHTALYWYRQSLGQGLEFLIYFQGNSAPDKSGLPSDRFSAERTGGSVSTLTIQRTQQEDSAVYLCASSSIHATNEKLFFGSGTQLSVL.